These 19 T cell receptor delta chains share one sample of origin, sequenced in a study of γδ T cells in repeated Plasmodium falciparum infection. Bulk repertoires came from Vgamma9/Vdelta2+ or Vdelta2-negative gammadelta T cells flow-sorted from PBMC. TCRdb made new clone calls on the multiplex PCR reads using CATT. The data contain 50,000 or so delta-chain clones, roughly 1.6% of them singletons. Sequencing was done on a sample of gamma-delta T cells from blood. Source of these receptors: a pool of human donors (malaria-infected and uninfected, not separated).

A note on this clone: TCRdb assigns this DNA the protein of a much larger clone, which departs from its translation at residue 7; this likely reflects a read error, and the protein shown comes from translating the DNA. The chain employs TRDV1 and TRDJ1; the match to TRDD3 covers 11 bases. Because TCRdb records no J gene, it was assigned here through a match of the DNA to germline. Germline V CDR1 and CDR2: TSWWSYY, QGS. Unmatched junction bases numbered 39, after V lost 0 bases and J lost 0 bases. The CDR3 runs 29 residues. CDR3 nucleotides: TGTGCTCTTGGGGAACTAAAGAGGGACCTACGACCTAGTCCCCTGGGGGATACATGGGTTTTTAAGAACACCGATAAACTCATCTTT. Translated, it gives CALGELKRDLRPSPLGDTWVFKNTDKLIF.

This clone came up a few times. Since a much larger clone is just one base distant, this may be a read error. The chain carries TRDV1 and TRDJ1, with TRDD3 identical over 9 bases. TCRdb supplies no J gene; here it was assigned by aligning the nucleotide sequence to germline. Per the germline V gene, CDR1 is TSWWSYY and CDR2 is QGS. The V gene end was trimmed by 1 base and the J gene end by 5 bases; junction bases not matched to a gene: 29. CDR3 length: 23 residues. The chain's CDR3 is CALGEPASVLGESVIFLGDKLIF. CDR3 coding DNA: TGTGCTCTTGGGGAACCCGCCTCCGTACTGGGGGAGTCCGTTATTTTTCTTGGGGATAAACTCATCTTT.

Notes on this clone: The protein recorded in TCRdb matches a much larger clone and deviates from this DNA's translation at residue 11, suggesting a read error; the protein here is obtained by translating the DNA. The gene calls are TRDV1 and TRDJ1; tentative D call: TRDD3 (6 bases). CDR3 length equals 16 residues. Germline V gives CDR1 TSWWSYY, CDR2 QGS. V lost 1 base, J lost 11 bases, and 23 bases lay in between. In nucleotides, the CDR3 is TGTGCTCTTGGGGAACGCCCCACGGGGGAACCCCCACCGCTCATCTTT. Translation gives CALGERPTGEPPPLIF.

A note on this clone: The protein held in TCRdb is that of a much larger clone and does not match this DNA's translation at residue 10, likely because of a read error; the protein shown is translated from the DNA. V is TRDV1 and J is TRDJ1; no firm D call. TCRdb does not report a J gene; here it was assigned by matching the DNA to germline references. The CDR3 consists of 15 residues. The germline gives CDR1 TSWWSYY, CDR2 QGS. With 5 bases removed from V and 8 bases from J, the gap between germline ends came to 21 bases. The CDR3 sequence: CALGLSPTAIVKLIF. In nucleotides, the CDR3 is TGTGCTCTTGGGCTTAGCCCCACCGCCATCGTCAAACTCATCTTT.

As to this clone: The protein that TCRdb holds for this DNA derives from a much larger clone and differs from the translated DNA at residue 20, which likely indicates a read error; the protein shown here is translated from the DNA. A V gene of TRDV1 was called, but no J gene was assigned; no check of the table's D call, TRDD3, against the DNA was made. This CDR3 region has 21 residues. Germline CDR1 reads TSWWSYY; CDR2 reads QGS. Here the CDR3 DNA reads TGTGCTCTTGGGGAAGTTCAGCCGATCCTAAGGTGGATACACGACACCGATAAACTCACCTTT. Protein product: CALGEVQPILRWIHDTDKLTF.

This clone was counted many times. The chain has TRDV2 and TRDJ1; D gene ambiguous. No J segment appears in TCRdb, so it was assigned here by matching the sequence to germline. The CDR3 has 16 residues. Trimming pared 1 base from V and 0 bases from J, leaving 14 bases between. Per germline, CDR1 GEAIGNYY and CDR2 EKD. The CDR3 coding sequence is TGTGCCTGTGACACGGTCGCTAACGAGTACACCGATAAACTCATCTTT. This gives the protein CACDTVANEYTDKLIF.

This clone was picked up a small number of times. This likely traces to a read error, being one base from a far larger clone. Other DNA sequences within the sample encode an identical CDR3. The chain has TRDV1 and TRDJ1; 11 bases are a match to TRDD3. The CDR3 consists of 21 residues. CDR1 and CDR2 (germline): TSWWSYY, QGS. J was trimmed by 0 bases and V by 9 bases; bases with no gene match: 24. CDR3 nucleotides: TGTGCTCTCCGCCGGCTAATCTGGGGGATACAGGGAGGCCAGTACACCGATAAACTCATCTTT. Its protein product is CALRRLIWGIQGGQYTDKLIF.

Only a few counts were recorded for this clone. This likely reflects a read error, since a far larger clone is one base away. The chain employs TRDV3 and TRDJ1, with 10 bases identical to TRDD3. The J gene was not available in TCRdb and was assigned here by matching the DNA to germline segments. CDR3 length equals 16 residues. From germline, CDR1 is TVYSNPD and CDR2 GDNSRS (reference sequence). The CDR3 DNA sequence: TGCGCCTTTACCCCCGGGGGGGATACGGACACCGATAAACTCATCTTT. This codes for CAFTPGGDTDTDKLIF.

For this clone: The protein in TCRdb stems from a much larger clone and differs at residue 11 from this DNA's translation, likely a read error; here the protein is translated from the DNA. The rearrangement uses TRDV1 and TRDJ1; D is uncertain. No J segment appears in TCRdb, so it was assigned here by matching the sequence to germline. The V gene's germline CDR1 is TSWWSYY and CDR2 QGS. There are 14 residues in the CDR3. The DNA for the CDR3 is TGTGCTCTTGGGGACGTTCTGTACACCGATAGACTCATCTTT. Amino acids: CALGDVLYTDRLIF.

The sample holds a few counts of this clone. TCRdb lists the protein of a much larger clone for this DNA, which differs at residue 7, so this is likely a read error; the protein given here is translated from the DNA itself. The chain is built from TRDV1 and TRDJ1, with 9 bases that match TRDD3. The J gene was missing in TCRdb and was found by matching the end of the DNA to germline. This CDR3 contains 16 residues. CDR1 and CDR2 (germline): TSWWSYY, QGS. With V trimmed by 7 bases and J by 4 bases, 13 bases remained unmatched. The CDR3 spells CALERLPGDTGDKLIF. The CDR3 coding sequence is TGTGCTCTTGAGAGGCTGCCGGGGGATACTGGCGATAAACTCATCTTT.

This clone was detected a few times. The protein recorded in TCRdb matches a much larger clone and deviates from this DNA's translation at residue 14, suggesting a read error; the protein here is obtained by translating the DNA. The chain couples TRDV1 to TRDJ1; 8 positions match TRDD2. The J gene, absent from TCRdb, was called here by matching the DNA to germline. The CDR3 runs to 17 residues. Germline V gives CDR1 TSWWSYY, CDR2 QGS. V was clipped by 3 bases and J by 10 bases; unmatched bases: 19. This chain's CDR3 is CALGETSYLPQEGRLIF. The CDR3 nucleotides read TGTGCTCTTGGGGAGACTTCCTACCTCCCGCAAGAAGGTAGACTCATCTTT.

Only a few counts were recorded for this clone. A far larger clone is just one base off, so this is likely a read error. The V segment is TRDV1, and no J call was made; no check of the table's D call, TRDD3, against the DNA was made. The CDR3 totals 19 residues. Germline values: CDR1 TSWWSYY, CDR2 QGS. CDR3 sequence (DNA): TGTGCTCTTGGGGCAAACTCCGGGGACTGGGGGATGCACACCGATAAGCTCATCTTT. It encodes CALGANSGDWGMHTDKLIF.

This clone has a count of ten or more. The mismatch at residue 5 between this DNA's translation and the TCRdb protein of a much larger clone likely reflects a read error; the protein shown is translated from the DNA. This sample includes further DNA sequences coding for the same CDR3. The chain uses TRDV1 and TRDJ1; no reliable D call. Per the germline V gene, CDR1 is TSWWSYY and CDR2 is QGS. Trimming pared 5 bases from V and 0 bases from J, leaving 16 bases between. This CDR3 region has 16 residues. This CDR3 is CALGKKNREDTDKLIF. The CDR3 coding sequence is TGTGCTCTTGGGAAAAAAAACAGGGAAGACACCGATAAACTCATCTTT.

This clone was seen a few times. A single base is all that separates this from a far larger clone, so a read error is likely. Other DNA sequences within the sample encode an identical CDR3. V usage is TRDV2 and J usage is TRDJ1, with 9 bases that match TRDD3. Germline values: CDR1 GEAIGNYY, CDR2 EKD. This CDR3 has 19 amino acids. After removal of 0 bases from V and 1 base from J, the junction contained 14 bases not matched to a gene. The CDR3 here is CACDTTPVLGDTATDKLIF. DNA for the CDR3: TGTGCCTGTGACACCACTCCCGTACTGGGGGACACTGCCACCGATAAACTCATCTTT.

This clone was detected a few times. The translation of this DNA and the TCRdb protein of a much larger clone differ at residue 6, probably owing to a read error; the protein shown here is translated from the DNA. J is TRDJ4 and V is TRDV1; tentatively, D is TRDD3 (6 bases). The J gene is absent in TCRdb and was assigned here via DNA matching to germline. Germline lookup yields CDR1 TSWWSYY and CDR2 QGS. The CDR3 is 16 amino acids. The CDR3 protein is CALGETGGLGTRPLIF. The CDR3 nucleotides read TGTGCTCTTGGGGAAACTGGTGGGCTGGGGACCAGGCCCCTGATCTTT.

To note about this clone: TCRdb records a much larger clone's protein for this DNA, with a difference at residue 14 that likely arises from a read error; the protein given is the translation of the DNA. The rearrangement joins TRDV1 to TRDJ1, with D possibly TRDD3 on 8 matching bases. Here the J gene came from matching the DNA to germline, since TCRdb omits it. CDR3 length: 24 amino acids. The germline V gene has CDR1 TSWWSYY and CDR2 QGS. V dropped 5 bases and J dropped 3 bases, with 43 bases sitting between them. CDR3 sequence (DNA): TGTGCTCTTGGGAACTCCCCCCACATACTTCCTAACCACCGGGGGATAAGCAAGGCCGATAAACTCATCTTT. It encodes CALGNSPHILPNHRGISKADKLIF.

With respect to this clone: For this DNA, TCRdb reports the protein of a much larger clone, which diverges at residue 5, most likely from a read error; the protein presented here is translated directly from the DNA. The chain uses TRDV1 and TRDJ1, with 8 nucleotides matching TRDD3. The J gene is absent in TCRdb and was assigned here via DNA matching to germline. V was clipped by 4 bases and J by 0 bases; unmatched bases: 22. The CDR3 runs to 21 residues. Germline CDR1 reads TSWWSYY; CDR2 reads QGS. Written as DNA, the CDR3 is TGTGCTCTTGGGGGACGGCCCTTTTTCCCACTTTTACTGGGGGACACCGATAAACTCATCTTT. This gives the protein CALGGRPFFPLLLGDTDKLIF.

In its sample, this clone was seen a few times. A far more abundant clone sits one base away, making this likely a read error. The sample holds other DNA sequences that translate to the same CDR3. The genes are TRDV1 and TRDJ1; D is perhaps TRDD2 or TRDD3 (8 bases each). The J gene, absent from TCRdb, was called here by matching the DNA to germline. The CDR3 extends over 26 amino acids. Germline loops: CDR1 TSWWSYY, CDR2 QGS. V was cut by 3 bases and J by 0 bases, with 44 bases left in between. The DNA for the CDR3 is TGTGCTCTTGGGGAGCTAGATTGGTTGGGGAACTTCCTACGTACTGGGGGGACTCGGTACACCGATAAACTCATCTTT. It encodes CALGELDWLGNFLRTGGTRYTDKLIF.

This clone turned up a few times. The protein TCRdb lists belongs to a much larger clone and differs from this DNA's translation at residue 10, which points to a read error; the protein shown is made from the DNA. The V gene is TRDV2, the J gene TRDJ1; weak D call: TRDD3 (5 bases). The J gene, left out of TCRdb, was set here by checking the DNA against germline. This CDR3 is 15 amino acids long. Germline CDR1 reads GEAIGNYY; CDR2 reads EKD. The germline V and J ends were trimmed by 1 base and 10 bases, with 21 bases remaining between them. The CDR3 here is CACDTGELGSRGLIF. CDR3 DNA sequence: TGTGCCTGTGACACTGGAGAGTTGGGGAGTCGAGGACTCATCTTT.